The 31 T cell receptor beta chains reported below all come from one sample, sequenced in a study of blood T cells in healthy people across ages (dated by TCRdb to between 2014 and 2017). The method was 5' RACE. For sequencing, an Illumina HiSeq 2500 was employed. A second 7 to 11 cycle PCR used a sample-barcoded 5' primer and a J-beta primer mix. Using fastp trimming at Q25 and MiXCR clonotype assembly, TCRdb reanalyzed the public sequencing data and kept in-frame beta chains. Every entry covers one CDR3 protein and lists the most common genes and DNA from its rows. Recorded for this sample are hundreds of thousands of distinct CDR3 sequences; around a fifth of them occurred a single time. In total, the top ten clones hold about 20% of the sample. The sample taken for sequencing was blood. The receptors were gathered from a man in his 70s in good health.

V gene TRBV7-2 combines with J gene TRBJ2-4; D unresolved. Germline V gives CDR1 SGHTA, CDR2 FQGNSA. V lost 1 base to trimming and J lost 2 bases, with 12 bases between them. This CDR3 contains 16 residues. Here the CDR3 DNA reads TGTGCCAGCAGCTTAGGGTGGGTCGGGCCCAAAAACATTCAGTACTTC. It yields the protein CASSLGWVGPKNIQYF.

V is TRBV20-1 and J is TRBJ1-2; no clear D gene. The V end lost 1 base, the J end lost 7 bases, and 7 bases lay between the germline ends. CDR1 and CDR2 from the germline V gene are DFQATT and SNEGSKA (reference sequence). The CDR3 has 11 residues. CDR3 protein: CSARGGRGYTF. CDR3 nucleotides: TGCAGTGCTAGAGGAGGGCGTGGCTACACCTTC.

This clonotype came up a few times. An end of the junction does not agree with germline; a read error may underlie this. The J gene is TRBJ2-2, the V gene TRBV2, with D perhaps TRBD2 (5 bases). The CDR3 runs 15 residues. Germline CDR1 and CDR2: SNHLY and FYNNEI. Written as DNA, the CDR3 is TGTGTCAGCACCGGAGGAGGTGGTCGAACCGGGGAGCTGTTTTTT. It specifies CVSTGGGGRTGELFF. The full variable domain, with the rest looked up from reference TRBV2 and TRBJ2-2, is EPEVTQTPSHQVTQMGQEVILRCVPISNHLYFYWYRQILGQKVEFLVSFYNNEISEKSEIFDDQFSVERPDGSNFTLKIRSTKLEDSAMYFCVSTGGGGRTGELFFGEGSRLTVL.

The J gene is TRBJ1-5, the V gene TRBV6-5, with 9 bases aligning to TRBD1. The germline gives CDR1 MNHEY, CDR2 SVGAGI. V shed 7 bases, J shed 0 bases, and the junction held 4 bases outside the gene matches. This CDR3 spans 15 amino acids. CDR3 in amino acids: CASKTGGYSNQPQHF. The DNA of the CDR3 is TGTGCCAGCAAGACAGGGGGTTATAGCAATCAGCCCCAGCATTTT.

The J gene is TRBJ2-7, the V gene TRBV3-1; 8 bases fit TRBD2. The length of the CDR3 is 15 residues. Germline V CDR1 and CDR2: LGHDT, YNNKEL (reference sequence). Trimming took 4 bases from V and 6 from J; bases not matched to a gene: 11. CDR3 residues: CASSPPFGLAGEQYF. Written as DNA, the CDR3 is TGTGCCAGCAGCCCCCCGTTCGGACTAGCAGGCGAGCAGTACTTC.

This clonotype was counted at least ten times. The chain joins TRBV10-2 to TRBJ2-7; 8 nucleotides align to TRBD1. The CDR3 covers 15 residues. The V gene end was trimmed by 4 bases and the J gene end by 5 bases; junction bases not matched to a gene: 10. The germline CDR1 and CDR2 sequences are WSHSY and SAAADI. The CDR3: CASSGERQGIDEQYF. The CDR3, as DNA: TGCGCCAGCAGTGGTGAGAGACAGGGGATCGACGAGCAGTACTTC.

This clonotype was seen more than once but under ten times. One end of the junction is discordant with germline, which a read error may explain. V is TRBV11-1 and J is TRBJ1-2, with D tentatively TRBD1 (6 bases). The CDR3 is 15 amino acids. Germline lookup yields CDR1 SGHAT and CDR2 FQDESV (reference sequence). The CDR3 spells CAGSLSGHIDYGYTF. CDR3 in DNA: TGTGCCGGCAGCTTATCGGGACATATCGACTATGGCTACACCTTC.

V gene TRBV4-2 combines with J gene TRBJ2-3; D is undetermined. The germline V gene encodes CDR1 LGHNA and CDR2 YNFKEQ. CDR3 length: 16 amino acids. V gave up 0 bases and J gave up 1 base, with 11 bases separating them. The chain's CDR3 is CASSQDLTYGTDTQYF. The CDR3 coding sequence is TGTGCCAGCAGCCAAGATTTAACCTACGGCACAGATACGCAGTATTTT.

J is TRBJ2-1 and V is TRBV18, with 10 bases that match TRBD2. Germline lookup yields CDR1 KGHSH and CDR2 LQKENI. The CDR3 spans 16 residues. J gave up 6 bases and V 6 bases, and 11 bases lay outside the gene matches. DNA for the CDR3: TGTGCCAGCTCTCCCCAGTCTAGCGGGGGAATCAATGAGCAGTTCTTC. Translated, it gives CASSPQSSGGINEQFF.

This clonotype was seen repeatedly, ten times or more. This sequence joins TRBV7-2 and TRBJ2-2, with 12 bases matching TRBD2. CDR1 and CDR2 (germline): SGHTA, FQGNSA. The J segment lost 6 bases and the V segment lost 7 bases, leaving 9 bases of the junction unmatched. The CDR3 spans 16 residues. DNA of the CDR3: TGTGCCAGCACCAAAGCTAGCGGGAGGGCCGCCGGGGAGCTGTTTTTT. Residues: CASTKASGRAAGELFF.

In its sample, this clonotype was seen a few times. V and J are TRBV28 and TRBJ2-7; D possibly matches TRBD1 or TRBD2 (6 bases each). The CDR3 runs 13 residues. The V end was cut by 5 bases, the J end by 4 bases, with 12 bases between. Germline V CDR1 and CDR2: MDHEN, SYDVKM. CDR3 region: CASSEGGGYEQYF. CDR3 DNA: TGTGCCAGCAGTGAGGGGGGCGGGTACGAGCAGTACTTC.

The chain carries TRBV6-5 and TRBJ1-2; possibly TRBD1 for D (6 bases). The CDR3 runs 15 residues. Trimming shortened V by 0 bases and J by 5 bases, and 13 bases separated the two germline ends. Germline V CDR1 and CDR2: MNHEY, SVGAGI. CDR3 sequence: CASSYSEQGAYGYTF. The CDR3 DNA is TGTGCCAGCAGTTACTCTGAACAGGGAGCTTATGGCTACACCTTC.

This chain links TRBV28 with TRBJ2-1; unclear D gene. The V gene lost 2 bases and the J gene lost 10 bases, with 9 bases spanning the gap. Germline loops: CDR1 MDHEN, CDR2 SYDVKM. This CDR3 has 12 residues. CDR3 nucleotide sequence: TGTGCCAGCAGTTTAATAGGGCGGGAGCAGTTCTTC. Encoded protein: CASSLIGREQFF.

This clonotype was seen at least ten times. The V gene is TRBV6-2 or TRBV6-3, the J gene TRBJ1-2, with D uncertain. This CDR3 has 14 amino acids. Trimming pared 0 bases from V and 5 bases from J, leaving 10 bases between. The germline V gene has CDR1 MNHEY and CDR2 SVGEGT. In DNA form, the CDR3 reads TGTGCCAGCAGTTACTCCGGGTCCCAGTATGGCTACACCTTC. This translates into CASSYSGSQYGYTF.

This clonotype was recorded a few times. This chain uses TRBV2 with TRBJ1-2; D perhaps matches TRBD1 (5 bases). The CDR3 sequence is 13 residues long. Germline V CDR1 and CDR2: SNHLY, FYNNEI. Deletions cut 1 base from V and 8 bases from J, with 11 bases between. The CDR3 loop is CASSEGRAKGYTF. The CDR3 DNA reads TGTGCCAGCAGTGAAGGCAGGGCTAAAGGCTACACCTTC.

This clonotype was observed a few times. The chain's CDR3 is CASAGQGTDTQYF. The CDR3 bases are TGCGCCAGCGCCGGGCAGGGTACAGATACGCAGTATTTT. J is TRBJ2-3 and V is TRBV5-1; perhaps TRBD1 as D (5 bases). Germline V gene lookup returns CDR1 SGHRS and CDR2 YFSETQ. The V and J ends lost 7 bases and 3 bases respectively, with 12 bases between them. The CDR3 has 13 amino acids.

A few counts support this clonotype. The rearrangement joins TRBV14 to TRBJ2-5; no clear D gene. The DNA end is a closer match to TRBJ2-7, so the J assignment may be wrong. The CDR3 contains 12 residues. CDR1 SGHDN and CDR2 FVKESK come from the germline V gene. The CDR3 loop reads CASSLRVYEQYF. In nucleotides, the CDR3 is TGTGCCAGCAGCCTTAGAGTCTACGAGCAGTACTTC.

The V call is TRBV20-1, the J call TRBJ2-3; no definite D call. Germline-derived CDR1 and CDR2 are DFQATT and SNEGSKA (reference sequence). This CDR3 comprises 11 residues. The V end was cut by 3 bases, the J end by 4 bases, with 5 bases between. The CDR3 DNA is TGCAGTGCTAGCTATTCAGATACGCAGTATTTT. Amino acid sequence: CSASYSDTQYF.

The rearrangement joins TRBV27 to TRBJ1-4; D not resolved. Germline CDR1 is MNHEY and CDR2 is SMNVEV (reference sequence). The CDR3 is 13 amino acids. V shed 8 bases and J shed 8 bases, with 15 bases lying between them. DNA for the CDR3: TGTGCCAGCGGCGATCTGGGCGAGGAAAAACTGTTTTTT. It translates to CASGDLGEEKLFF.

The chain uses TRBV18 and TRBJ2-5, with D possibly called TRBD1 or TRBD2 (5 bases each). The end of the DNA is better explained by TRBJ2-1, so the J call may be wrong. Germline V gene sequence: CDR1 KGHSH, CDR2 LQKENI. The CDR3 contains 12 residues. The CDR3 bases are TGTGCCAGCTCATGGGACGCATTCGAGCAGTTCTTC. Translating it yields CASSWDAFEQFF.

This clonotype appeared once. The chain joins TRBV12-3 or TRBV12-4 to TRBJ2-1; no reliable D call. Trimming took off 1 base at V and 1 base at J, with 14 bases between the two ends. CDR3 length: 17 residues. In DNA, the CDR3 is TGTGCCAGCAGTTTAGGGGCCCCTGTTACTTCCTACAATGAGCAGTTCTTC. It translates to CASSLGAPVTSYNEQFF.

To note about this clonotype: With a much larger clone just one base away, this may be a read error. The CDR3 reads CACSPGTDNTDTQYF. CDR3 in DNA: TGTGCCTGCAGCCCCGGGACAGACAACACAGATACGCAGTATTTT. The chain links TRBV7-2 to TRBJ2-3; 7 nucleotides match TRBD1. This CDR3 comprises 15 residues. In germline, CDR1 is SGHTA, CDR2 FQGNSA. Complete variable domain (other parts from reference TRBV7-2 and TRBJ2-3): GAGVSQSPSNKVTEKGKDVELRCDPISGHTALYWYRQSLGQGLEFLIYFQGNSAPDKSGLPSDRFSAERTGGSVSTLTIQRTQQEDSAVYLCACSPGTDNTDTQYFGPGTRLTVL.

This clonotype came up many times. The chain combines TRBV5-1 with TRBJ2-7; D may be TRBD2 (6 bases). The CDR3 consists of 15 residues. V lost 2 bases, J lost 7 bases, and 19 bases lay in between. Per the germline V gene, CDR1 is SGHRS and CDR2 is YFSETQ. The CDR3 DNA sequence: TGCGCCAGCAGCTTATCCGGGACTGCCAAATTGGAGCAGTACTTC. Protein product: CASSLSGTAKLEQYF.

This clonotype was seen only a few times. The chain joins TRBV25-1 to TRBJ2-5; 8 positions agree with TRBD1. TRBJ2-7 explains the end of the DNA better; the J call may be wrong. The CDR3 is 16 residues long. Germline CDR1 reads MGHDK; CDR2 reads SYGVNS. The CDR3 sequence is CASIPIPGQEGDEQYF. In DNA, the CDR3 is TGTGCCAGCATTCCTATACCGGGACAGGAGGGGGACGAGCAGTACTTC.

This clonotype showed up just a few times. CDR3 coding DNA: TGCAGCGTTGAGGGCCCTGGACCCGGGGAGCTGTTTTTT. Its protein is CSVEGPGPGELFF. The V and J genes are TRBV29-1 and TRBJ2-2; no clear D gene. Germline loops: CDR1 SQVTM, CDR2 ANQGSEA. The CDR3 consists of 13 residues. Between the trimmed V and J ends, which lost 3 bases and 6 bases, there was a span of 11 bases.

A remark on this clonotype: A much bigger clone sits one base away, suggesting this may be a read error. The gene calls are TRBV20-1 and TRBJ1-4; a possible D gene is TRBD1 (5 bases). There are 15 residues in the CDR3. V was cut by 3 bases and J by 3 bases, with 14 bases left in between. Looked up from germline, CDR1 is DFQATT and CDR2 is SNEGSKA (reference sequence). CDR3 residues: CSARGGAGPNEKLFF. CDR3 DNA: TGCAGTGCTAGGGGAGGGGCTGGACCTAATGAAAAACTGTTTTTT.

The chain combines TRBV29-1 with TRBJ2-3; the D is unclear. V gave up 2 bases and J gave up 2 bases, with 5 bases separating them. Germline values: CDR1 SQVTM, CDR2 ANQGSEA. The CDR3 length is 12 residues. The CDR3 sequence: CSVETLTDTQYF. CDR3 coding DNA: TGCAGCGTTGAAACCCTCACAGATACGCAGTATTTT.

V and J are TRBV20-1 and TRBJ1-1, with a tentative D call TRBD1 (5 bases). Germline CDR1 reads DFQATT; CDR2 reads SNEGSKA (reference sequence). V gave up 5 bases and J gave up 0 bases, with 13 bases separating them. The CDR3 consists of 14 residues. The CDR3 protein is CSAPRQHMNTEAFF. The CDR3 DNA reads TGCAGTGCTCCGAGACAGCACATGAACACTGAAGCTTTCTTT.

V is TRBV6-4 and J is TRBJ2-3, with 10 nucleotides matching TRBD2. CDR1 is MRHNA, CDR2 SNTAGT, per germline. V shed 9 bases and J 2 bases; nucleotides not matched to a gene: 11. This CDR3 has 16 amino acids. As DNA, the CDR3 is TGTGCCAGGTGGGGTGTTACTAGCGGGGCCACAGATACGCAGTATTTT. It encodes CARWGVTSGATDTQYF.

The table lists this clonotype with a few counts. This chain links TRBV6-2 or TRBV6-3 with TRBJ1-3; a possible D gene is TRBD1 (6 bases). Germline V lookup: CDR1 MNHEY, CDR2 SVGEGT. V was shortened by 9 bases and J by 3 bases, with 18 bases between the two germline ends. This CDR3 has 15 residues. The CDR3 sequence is CASTDRGASGNTIYF. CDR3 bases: TGTGCCAGTACGGACCGGGGGGCAAGTGGAAACACCATATATTTT.

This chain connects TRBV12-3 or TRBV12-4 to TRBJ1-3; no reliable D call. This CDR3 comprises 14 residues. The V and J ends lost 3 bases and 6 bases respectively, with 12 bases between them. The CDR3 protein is CASSFAVPENTIYF. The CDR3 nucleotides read TGTGCCAGCAGTTTCGCGGTTCCTGAAAACACCATATATTTT.